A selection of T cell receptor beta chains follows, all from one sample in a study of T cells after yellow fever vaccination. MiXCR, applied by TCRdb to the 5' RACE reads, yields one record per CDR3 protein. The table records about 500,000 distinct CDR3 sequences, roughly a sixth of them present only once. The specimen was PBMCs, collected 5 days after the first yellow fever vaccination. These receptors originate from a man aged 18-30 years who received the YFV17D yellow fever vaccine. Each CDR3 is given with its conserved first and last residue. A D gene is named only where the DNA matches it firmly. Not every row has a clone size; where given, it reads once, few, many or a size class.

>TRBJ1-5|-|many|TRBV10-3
TGTGCCATCAGCCCTAGCAATCAGCCCCAGCATTTT
CAISPSNQPQHF
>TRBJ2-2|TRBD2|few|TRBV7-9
TGTGCCAGCAGCTGGATGCGCGGGAGCACCGGGGAGCTGTTTTTT
CASSWMRGSTGELFF
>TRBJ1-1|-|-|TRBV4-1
TGCGCCAGCACCTTTTATGCTCTAGCACGGTCTGAAGCTTTCTTT
CASTFYALARSEAFF
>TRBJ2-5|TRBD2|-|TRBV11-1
TGTGCCAGCAGCTCAACTAGCGGGGAGACGGAGACCCAGTACTTC
CASSSTSGETETQYF
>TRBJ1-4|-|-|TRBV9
TGTGCCAGCAGCCACGGGGTAACCGGTGAAAAACTGTTTTTT
CASSHGVTGEKLFF
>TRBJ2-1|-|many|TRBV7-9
TGTGCCAGCAGCGATGAGGCCCCCGAGCAGTTCTTC
CASSDEAPEQFF
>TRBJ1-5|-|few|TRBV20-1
TGCAGTGCTAGAGATAGAATCAGGGGTGATCAGCCCCAGCATTTT
CSARDRIRGDQPQHF
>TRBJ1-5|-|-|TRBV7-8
TGTGCCAGCAGCCATACTGCGTCAAGGGCTAATCAGCCCCAGCATTTT
CASSHTASRANQPQHF
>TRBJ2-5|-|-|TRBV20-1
TGCAGTGCTAGTAAAGGGACTGCCCAAGAGACCCAGTACTTC
CSASKGTAQETQYF
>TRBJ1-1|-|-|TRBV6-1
TGTGCCAGCAGCATCGGTGGGACGGATTACACTGAAGCTTTCTTT
CASSIGGTDYTEAFF
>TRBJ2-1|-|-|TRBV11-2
TGTGCCAGCAGCCGAATTCACAGGGGCCGGGGGAATGAGCAGTTCTTC
CASSRIHRGRGNEQFF
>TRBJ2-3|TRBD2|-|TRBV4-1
TGCGCCAGCAGCCAAGTAGGACTAGCGGGGGGTTCTAGCACAGATACGCAGTATTTT
CASSQVGLAGGSSTDTQYF
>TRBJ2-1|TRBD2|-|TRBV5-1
TGCGCCAGCAGCTTTGGGCTAGCGGGGAAAAATGAGCAGTTCTTC
CASSFGLAGKNEQFF
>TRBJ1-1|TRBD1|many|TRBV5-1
TGTGCCAGCAGCCCGGACAGGGGGACTGAAGCTTTCTTT
CASSPDRGTEAFF
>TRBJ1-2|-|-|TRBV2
TGTGCCAGCAGTGAAGCGGAGTATGGCTACACCTTC
CASSEAEYGYTF
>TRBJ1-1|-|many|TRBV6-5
TGTGCCAGCAGTTATGGTGAGAACACTGAAGCTTTCTTT
CASSYGENTEAFF
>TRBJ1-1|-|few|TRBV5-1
TGCGCCAGCAGCTTGGAACCTAACCCTGAAGCTTTCTTT
CASSLEPNPEAFF
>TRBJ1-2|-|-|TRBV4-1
TGCGCCAGCAGCCAAGACGCCCGCCAATATGGCTACACCTTC
CASSQDARQYGYTF
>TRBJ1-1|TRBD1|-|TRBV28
TGTGCCAGCAGTTTTGGGGACAGGGGGAACACTGAAGCTTTCTTT
CASSFGDRGNTEAFF
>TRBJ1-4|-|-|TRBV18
TGTGCCAGCTCACCGGCACCGGCCGGGAATGAAAAACTGTTTTTT
CASSPAPAGNEKLFF
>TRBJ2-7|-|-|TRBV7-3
TGTGCCAGCAGCCCCGGGGGACAGCCATACGAGCAGTACTTC
CASSPGGQPYEQYF
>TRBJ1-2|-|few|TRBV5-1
TGCGCCAGCAGAGGACCGACAAACTATGGCTACACCTTC
CASRGPTNYGYTF
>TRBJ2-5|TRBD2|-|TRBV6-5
TGTGCCAGCAGTTATTCTAGCGGGGGGACTCAAGAGACCCAGTACTTC
CASSYSSGGTQETQYF
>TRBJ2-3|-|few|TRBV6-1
TGTGCCAGCAGGACGGGCGGTGAGGGGGATACGCAGTATTTT
CASRTGGEGDTQYF
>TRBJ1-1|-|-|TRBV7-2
TGTGCCAGCAGCCCGACCCTGACCGGCACTGAAGCTTTCTTT
CASSPTLTGTEAFF
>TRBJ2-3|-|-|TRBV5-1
TGCGCCAGCAGCCCGGGGGGCTGGGCTAGCACAGATACGCAGTATTTT
CASSPGGWASTDTQYF
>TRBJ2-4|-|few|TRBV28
TGTGCCAGCAGTTCGACATTTTCCATTCAGTACTTC
CASSSTFSIQYF
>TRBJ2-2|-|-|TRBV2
TGTGCCAGCAGGCGGGACGCCGGGCTGTTTTTT
CASRRDAGLFF
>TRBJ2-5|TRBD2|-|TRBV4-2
TGTGCCAGCAGCCGCGGACTAGCGGGGGGGCCGGTGACCCAGTACTTC
CASSRGLAGGPVTQYF
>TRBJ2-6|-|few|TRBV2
TGTGCCAGCAAACGGGACTCTGGGGCCAACGTCCTGACTTTC
CASKRDSGANVLTF
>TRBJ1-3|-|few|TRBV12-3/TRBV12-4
TGTGCCAGCAGTTTTAACAGGGTAAACACCATATATTTT
CASSFNRVNTIYF
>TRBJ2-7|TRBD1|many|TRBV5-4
TGTGCCAGCAGCCTACCTGGGACAGGGACATACGAGCAGTACTTC
CASSLPGTGTYEQYF
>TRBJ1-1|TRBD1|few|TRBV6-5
TGTGCCAGCCCGGGACAGGGGATGAACACTGAAGCTTTCTTT
CASPGQGMNTEAFF
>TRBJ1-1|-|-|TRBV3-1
TGTGCCAGCAGCCAACACGGAGCCGGTGAAGCTTTCTTT
CASSQHGAGEAFF
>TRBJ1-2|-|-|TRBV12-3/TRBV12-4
TGTGCCAGCAGTTTCCGACTGGTAAACTATGGCTACACCTTC
CASSFRLVNYGYTF
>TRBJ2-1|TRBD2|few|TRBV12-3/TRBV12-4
TGTGCCAGCACCAGGACTAGCGGGGGACAAATCTACAATGAGCAGTTCTTC
CASTRTSGGQIYNEQFF
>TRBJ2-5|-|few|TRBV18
TGTGCCAGCTCACCCCGATGGGATGTGCCCGAGACCCAGTACTTC
CASSPRWDVPETQYF
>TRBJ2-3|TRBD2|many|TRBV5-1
TGCGCCAGCAGCTTCGGGCTTGGGGCGGGGGGGCAAGATACGCAGTATTTT
CASSFGLGAGGQDTQYF
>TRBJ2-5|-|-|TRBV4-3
TGCGCCAGCAGCCAAGGGAATCGGGCCTGGGAGGAGACCCAGTACTTC
CASSQGNRAWEETQYF
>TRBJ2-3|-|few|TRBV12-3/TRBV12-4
TGTGCCAGCAGCCCTCAGGACTATTCATACACAGATACGCAGTATTTT
CASSPQDYSYTDTQYF
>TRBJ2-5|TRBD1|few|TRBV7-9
TGTGCCAGCAGGGATGGACAGGGGGAAGAGACCCAGTACTTC
CASRDGQGEETQYF
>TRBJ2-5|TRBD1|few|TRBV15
TGTGCCACCAGCAGGACAGGGGGCGGGGAGACCCAGTACTTC
CATSRTGGGETQYF
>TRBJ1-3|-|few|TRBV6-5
TGTGCCAGCAGTTACTCACCAGGGGCCGGAAACACCATATATTTT
CASSYSPGAGNTIYF
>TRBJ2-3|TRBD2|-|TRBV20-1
TGCAGTGCTCAACCCGGACTAGCGGGGGGGCCGAGCACAGATACGCAGTATTTT
CSAQPGLAGGPSTDTQYF
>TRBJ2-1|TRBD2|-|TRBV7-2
TGTGCCAGCAGCTTATTCGGAGTGGGGAGGGACAATGAGCAGTTCTTC
CASSLFGVGRDNEQFF
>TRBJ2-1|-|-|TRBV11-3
TGTGCCAGCAGCCGAGACGGGGTAGACAAAGAGCAGTTCTTC
CASSRDGVDKEQFF
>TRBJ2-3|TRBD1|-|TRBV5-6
TGTGCCAGCAGCTTACAGCCAGGGGGAGACACAGATACGCAGTATTTT
CASSLQPGGDTDTQYF
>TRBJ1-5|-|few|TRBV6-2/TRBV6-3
TGTGCCAGCCGTCGGGGCAGGAGAGAAAGCAATCAGCCCCAGCATTTT
CASRRGRRESNQPQHF
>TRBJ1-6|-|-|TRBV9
TGTGCCAGCAGCGTAGAATGGGACGGAGATTCACCCCTCCACTTT
CASSVEWDGDSPLHF
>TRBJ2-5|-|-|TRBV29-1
TGCAGCGTTGGAACCGAAACACCGGAGACCCAGTACTTC
CSVGTETPETQYF
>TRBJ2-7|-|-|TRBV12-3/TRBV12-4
TGTGCCAGCAGTACATTCTCCTACGAGCAGTACTTC
CASSTFSYEQYF
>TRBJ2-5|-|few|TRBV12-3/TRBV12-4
TGTGCCAGCAGTTTAGTCCATACGGGAGAGACCCAGTACTTC
CASSLVHTGETQYF
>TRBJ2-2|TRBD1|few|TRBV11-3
TGTGCCAGCAGCCCGTACACAGGGGTAATCGGGGAGCTGTTTTTT
CASSPYTGVIGELFF
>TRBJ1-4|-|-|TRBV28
TGTGCCAGCAGTTCCGGAAGGCAGGGCGTATTGGTAAAACTGTTTTTT
CASSSGRQGVLVKLFF